This record looks at one T cell receptor (beta chain) sequence and its context. This sample was taken from a study of blood T cell repertoires in COVID-19. CDR3 length equals 15 residues. V was clipped by 2 bases and J by 11 bases, with 21 bases between them. The germline gives CDR1 MNHEY, CDR2 SMNVEV (reference sequence). The table came from immunoSEQ multiplex PCR; TCRdb's copy has only in-frame clones and leaves some out. The sample has more than 250,000 clones; approximately 85% are singletons. The receptor was derived from a woman aged 45-59 years with acute or convalescent COVID-19. Source material: peripheral blood. The V call is TRBV27, the J call TRBJ1-2; TRBD1 is a possible D gene (5 bases). CDR3 nucleotides: TGTGCCAGCAGTTTAAGTTTGACAGCCGAATATTTGTACACCTTC. This gives the protein CASSLSLTAEYLYTF.